A few counts support the clone carrying this T cell receptor beta chain. Its matching antigen is unknown. Sequencing used immunoSEQ multiplex PCR; TCRdb keeps in-frame clones, though not all of them. The table lists about 69,000 clones, approximately 90% of them singletons. Blood draws occurred at baseline, cycle 4 day 1, and cycle 7 day 1. This record belongs to a study of OX40 agonist ivuxolimab in advanced cancers. Overall study results and limits: The specificity for antigen of the expanded peripheral T cells was not determined.

Germline assignment: CDR1 SNHLY and CDR2 FYNNEI. Between the trimmed V and J ends, which lost 7 bases and 2 bases, there was a span of 11 bases. There are 13 residues in the CDR3. This clonotype originated in an adult with an advanced solid tumor such as melanoma, head and neck, liver or kidney cancer. The chain employs TRBV2 and TRBJ1-1; the D gene is possibly TRBD1 (6 bases). Sample: CD4+ or CD8+ T cells sorted from blood, taken in a trial of the OX40 agonist ivuxolimab. CDR3 DNA sequence: TGTGCCAGCACTCGAGGGGGAAACACTGAAGCTTTCTTT. Its translation is CASTRGGNTEAFF.